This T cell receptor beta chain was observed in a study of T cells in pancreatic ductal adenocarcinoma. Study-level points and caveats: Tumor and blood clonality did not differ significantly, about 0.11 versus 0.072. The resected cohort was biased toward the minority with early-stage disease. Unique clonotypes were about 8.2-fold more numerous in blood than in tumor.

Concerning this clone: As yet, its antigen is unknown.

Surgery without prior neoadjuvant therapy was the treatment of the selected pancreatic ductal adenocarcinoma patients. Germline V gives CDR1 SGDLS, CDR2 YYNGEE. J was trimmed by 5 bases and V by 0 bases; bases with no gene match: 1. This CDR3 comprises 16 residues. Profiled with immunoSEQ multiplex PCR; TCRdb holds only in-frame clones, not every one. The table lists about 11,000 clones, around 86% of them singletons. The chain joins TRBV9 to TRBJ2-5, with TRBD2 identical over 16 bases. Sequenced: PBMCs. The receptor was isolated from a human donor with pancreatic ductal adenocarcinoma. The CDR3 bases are TGTGCCAGCAGCGTAGCGGGACTAGCGGGAGGGGAGACCCAGTACTTC. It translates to CASSVAGLAGGETQYF. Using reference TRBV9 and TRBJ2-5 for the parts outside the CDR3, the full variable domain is DSGVTQTPKHLITATGQRVTLRCSPRSGDLSVYWYQQSLDQGLQFLIQYYNGEERAKGNILERFSAQQFPDLHSELNLSSLELGDSALYFCASSVAGLAGGETQYFGPGTRLLVL.